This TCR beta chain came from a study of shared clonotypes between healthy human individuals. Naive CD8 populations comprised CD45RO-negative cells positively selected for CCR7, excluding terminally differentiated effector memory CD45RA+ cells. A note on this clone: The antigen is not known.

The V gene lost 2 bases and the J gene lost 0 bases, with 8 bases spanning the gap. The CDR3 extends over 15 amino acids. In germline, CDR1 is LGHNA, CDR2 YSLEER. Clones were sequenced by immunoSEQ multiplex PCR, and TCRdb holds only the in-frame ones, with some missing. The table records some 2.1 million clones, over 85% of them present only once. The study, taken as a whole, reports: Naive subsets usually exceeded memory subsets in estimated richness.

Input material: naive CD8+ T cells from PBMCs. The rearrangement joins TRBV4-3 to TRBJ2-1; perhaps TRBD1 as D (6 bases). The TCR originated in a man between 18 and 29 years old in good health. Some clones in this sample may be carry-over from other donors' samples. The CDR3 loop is CASSQTGSSYNEQFF. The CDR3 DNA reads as TGCGCCAGCAGCCAAACAGGGAGCTCCTACAATGAGCAGTTCTTC.